This T cell receptor (beta chain) originates from a study of shared T cell receptors in the human thymus. TCRdb keeps only in-frame clones here, not all; method: immunoSEQ multiplex PCR. The table shows more than 300,000 clones, with around 95% occurring only once. V shed 6 bases and J shed 5 bases, with 20 bases lying between them. The CDR3 runs 15 residues. Germline CDR1 LNHDA, CDR2 SQIVND (reference sequence). This clone has only one observation. This receptor was taken from a human donor. The specimen was thymocytes. The chain employs TRBV19 and TRBJ2-7, with a tentative D call TRBD2 (7 bases). The chain's CDR3 is CASSPRGGQVNEQYF. The CDR3 DNA reads as TGTGCCAGTAGCCCGAGGGGGGGCCAGGTGAACGAGCAGTACTTC.